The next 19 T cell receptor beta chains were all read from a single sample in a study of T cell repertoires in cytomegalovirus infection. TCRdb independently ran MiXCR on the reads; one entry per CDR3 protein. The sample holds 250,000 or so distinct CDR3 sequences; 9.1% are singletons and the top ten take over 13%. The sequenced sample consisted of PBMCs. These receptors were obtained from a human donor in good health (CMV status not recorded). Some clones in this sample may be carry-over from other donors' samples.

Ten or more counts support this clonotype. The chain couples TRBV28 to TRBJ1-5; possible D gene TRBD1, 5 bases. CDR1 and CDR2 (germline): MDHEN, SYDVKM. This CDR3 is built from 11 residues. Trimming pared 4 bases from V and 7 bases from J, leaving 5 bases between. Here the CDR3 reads CASSWGQPQHF. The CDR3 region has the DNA TGTGCCAGCAGTTGGGGGCAGCCCCAGCATTTT.

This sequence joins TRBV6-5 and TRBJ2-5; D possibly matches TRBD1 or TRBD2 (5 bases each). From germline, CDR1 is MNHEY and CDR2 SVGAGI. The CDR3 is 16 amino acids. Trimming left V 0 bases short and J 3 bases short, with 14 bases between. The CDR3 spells CASSYSGTRSEETQYF. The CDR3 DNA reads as TGTGCCAGCAGTTACTCCGGGACCCGTTCGGAAGAGACCCAGTACTTC.

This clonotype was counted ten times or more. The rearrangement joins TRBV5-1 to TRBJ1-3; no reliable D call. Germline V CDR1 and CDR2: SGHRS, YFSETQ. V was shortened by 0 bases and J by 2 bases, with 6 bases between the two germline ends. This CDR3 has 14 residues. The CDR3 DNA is TGCGCCAGCAGCTTGGGAAGGGCTGGAAACACCATATATTTT. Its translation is CASSLGRAGNTIYF.

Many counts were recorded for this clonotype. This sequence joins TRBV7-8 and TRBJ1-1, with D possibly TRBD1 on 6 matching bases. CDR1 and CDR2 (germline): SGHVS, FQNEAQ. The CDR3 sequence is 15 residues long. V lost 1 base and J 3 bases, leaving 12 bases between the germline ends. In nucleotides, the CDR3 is TGTGCCAGCAGCTTAGTCCAGGGGCTGTACACTGAAGCTTTCTTT. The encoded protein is CASSLVQGLYTEAFF.

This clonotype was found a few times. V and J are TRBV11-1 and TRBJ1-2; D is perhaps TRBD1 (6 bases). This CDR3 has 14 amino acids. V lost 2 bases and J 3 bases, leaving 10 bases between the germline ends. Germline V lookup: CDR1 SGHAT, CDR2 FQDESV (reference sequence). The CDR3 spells CASSLQGTDYGYTF. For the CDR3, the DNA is TGTGCCAGCAGCTTACAGGGGACCGACTATGGCTACACCTTC.

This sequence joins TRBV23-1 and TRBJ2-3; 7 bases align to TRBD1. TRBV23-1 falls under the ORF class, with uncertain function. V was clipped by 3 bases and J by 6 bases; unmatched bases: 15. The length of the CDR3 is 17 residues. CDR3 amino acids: CASSHHDRVQKRDTQYF. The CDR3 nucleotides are TGCGCCAGCAGTCACCACGACAGGGTACAAAAGCGGGATACGCAGTATTTT.

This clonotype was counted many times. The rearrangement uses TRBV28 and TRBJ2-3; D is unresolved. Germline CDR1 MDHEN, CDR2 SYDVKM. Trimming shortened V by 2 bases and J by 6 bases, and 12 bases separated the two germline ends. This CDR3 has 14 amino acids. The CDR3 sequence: CASSLGKAVDTQYF. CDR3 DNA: TGTGCCAGCAGTTTAGGGAAGGCTGTGGATACGCAGTATTTT.

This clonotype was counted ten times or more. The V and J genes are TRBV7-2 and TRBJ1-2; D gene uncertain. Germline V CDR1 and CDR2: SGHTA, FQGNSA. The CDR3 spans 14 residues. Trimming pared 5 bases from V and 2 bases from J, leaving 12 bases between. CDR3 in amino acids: CASSPRTENYGYTF. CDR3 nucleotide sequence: TGTGCCAGCAGCCCCCGGACCGAAAACTATGGCTACACCTTC.

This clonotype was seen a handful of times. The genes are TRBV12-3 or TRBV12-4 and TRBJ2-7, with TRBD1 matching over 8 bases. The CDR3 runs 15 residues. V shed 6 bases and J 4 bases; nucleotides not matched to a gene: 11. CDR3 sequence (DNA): TGTGCCAGCAGCGGTGGACAGGGTGGTTGGTACGAGCAGTACTTC. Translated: CASSGGQGGWYEQYF.

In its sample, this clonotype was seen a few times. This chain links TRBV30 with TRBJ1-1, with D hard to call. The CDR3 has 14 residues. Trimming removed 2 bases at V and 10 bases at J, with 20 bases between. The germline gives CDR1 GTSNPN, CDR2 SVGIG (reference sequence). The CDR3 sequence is CAWSPKWTAKRAFF. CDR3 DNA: TGTGCCTGGAGTCCTAAATGGACGGCCAAGCGAGCTTTCTTT.

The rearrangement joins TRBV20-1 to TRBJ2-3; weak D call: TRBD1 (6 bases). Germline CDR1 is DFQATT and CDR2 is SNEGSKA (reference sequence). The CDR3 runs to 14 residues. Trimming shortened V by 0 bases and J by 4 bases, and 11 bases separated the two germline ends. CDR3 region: CSARDYRAADTQYF. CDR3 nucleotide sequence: TGCAGTGCTAGAGATTACAGGGCGGCAGATACGCAGTATTTT.

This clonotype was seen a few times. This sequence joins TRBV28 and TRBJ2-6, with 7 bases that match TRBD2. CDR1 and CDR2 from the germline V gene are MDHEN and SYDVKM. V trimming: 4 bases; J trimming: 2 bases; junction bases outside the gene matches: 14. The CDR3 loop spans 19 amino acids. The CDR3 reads CASSSPGGPKTAGANVLTF. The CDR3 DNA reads TGTGCCAGCAGTTCCCCGGGAGGACCGAAAACTGCTGGGGCCAACGTCCTGACTTTC.

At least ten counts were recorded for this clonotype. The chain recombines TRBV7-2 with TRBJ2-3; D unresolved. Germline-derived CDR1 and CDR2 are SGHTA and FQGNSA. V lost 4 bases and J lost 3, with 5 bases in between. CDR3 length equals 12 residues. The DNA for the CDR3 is TGTGCCAGCAGCTCCTTAACAGATACGCAGTATTTT. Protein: CASSSLTDTQYF.

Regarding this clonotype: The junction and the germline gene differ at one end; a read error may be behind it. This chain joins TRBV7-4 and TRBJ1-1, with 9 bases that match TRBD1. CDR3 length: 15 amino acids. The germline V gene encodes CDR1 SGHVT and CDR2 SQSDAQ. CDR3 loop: CASGLTGGTITEAFF. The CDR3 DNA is TGTGCCAGCGGCTTGACAGGGGGAACGATCACTGAAGCTTTCTTT.

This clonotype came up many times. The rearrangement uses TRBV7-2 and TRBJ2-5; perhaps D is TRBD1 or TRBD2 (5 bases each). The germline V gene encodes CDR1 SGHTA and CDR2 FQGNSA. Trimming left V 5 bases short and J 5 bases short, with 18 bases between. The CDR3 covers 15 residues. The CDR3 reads CASSPPGRTTETQYF. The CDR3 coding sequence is TGTGCCAGCAGCCCACCGGGACGCACGACGGAGACCCAGTACTTC.

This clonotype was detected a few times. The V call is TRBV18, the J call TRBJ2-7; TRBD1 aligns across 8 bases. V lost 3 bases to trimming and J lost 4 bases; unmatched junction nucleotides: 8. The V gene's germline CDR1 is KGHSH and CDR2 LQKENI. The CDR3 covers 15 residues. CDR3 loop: CASSPPGQAFYEQYF. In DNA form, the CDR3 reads TGTGCCAGCTCACCCCCGGGACAGGCCTTTTACGAGCAGTACTTC.

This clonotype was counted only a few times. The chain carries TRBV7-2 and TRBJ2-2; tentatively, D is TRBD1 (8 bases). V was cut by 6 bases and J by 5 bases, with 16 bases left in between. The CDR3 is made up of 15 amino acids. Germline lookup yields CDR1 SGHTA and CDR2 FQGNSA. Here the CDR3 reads CASRPHRGGTGELFF. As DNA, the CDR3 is TGTGCCAGCAGACCCCACAGGGGGGGAACCGGGGAGCTGTTTTTT.

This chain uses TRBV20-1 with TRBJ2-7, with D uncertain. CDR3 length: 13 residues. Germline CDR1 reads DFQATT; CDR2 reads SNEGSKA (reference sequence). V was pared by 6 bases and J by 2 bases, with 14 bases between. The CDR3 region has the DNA TGCAGTGCCTTCTCTACGGAGACCTACGAGCAGTACTTC. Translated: CSAFSTETYEQYF.

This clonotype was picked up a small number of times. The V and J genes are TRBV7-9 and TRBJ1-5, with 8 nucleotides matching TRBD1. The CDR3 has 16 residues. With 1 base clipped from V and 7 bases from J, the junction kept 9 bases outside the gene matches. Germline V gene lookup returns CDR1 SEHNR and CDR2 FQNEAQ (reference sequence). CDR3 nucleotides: TGTGCCAGCAGCTTAGAGAGGACAGGGAGGGCCCAGCCCCAGCATTTT. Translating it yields CASSLERTGRAQPQHF.